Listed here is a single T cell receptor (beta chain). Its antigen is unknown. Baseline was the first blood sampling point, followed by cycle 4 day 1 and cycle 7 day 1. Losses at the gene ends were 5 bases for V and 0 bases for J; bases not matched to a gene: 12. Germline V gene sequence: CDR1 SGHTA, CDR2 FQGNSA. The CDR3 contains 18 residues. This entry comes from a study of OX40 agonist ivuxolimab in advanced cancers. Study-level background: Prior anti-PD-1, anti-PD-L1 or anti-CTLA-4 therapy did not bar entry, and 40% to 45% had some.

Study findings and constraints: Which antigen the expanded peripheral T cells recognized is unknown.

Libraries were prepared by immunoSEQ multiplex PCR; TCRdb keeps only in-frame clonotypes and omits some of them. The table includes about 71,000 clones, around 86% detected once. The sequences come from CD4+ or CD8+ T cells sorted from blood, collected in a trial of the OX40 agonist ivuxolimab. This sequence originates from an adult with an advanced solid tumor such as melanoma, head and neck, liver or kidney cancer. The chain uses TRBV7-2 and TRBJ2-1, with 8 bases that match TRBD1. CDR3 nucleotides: TGTGCCAGCAGCGCAGTGTCCAGGGGGCGGAGCTCCTACAATGAGCAGTTCTTC. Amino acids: CASSAVSRGRSSYNEQFF.